A selection of T cell receptor beta chains follows, all from one sample in a study of T cell responses to AZD1222 COVID-19 vaccine. Generated by immunoSEQ multiplex PCR, the TCRdb table keeps only in-frame clones and is missing some. The sample shows 140,000 or so clones, around 89% of them seen only once. Sequencing used peripheral blood, obtained 28 days after the second AZD1222 dose. Receptor source: an adult who received the AZD1222 COVID-19 vaccine. Both conserved end residues are part of each CDR3. The D gene is left open where the match is weak. Part of the rows lack a size; the others show once, few, many or a class for expanded clones.

TRBJ1-1	-	-	TRBV7-9	16	TGTGCCAGCAGCCAGGACCTCCAGGGGATCCACACTGAAGCTTTCTTT	CASSQDLQGIHTEAFF
TRBJ1-1	-	-	TRBV7-9	13	TGTGCCAGCACCCGACAGAGGAACACTGAAGCTTTCTTT	CASTRQRNTEAFF
TRBJ1-1	-	TRBD1	TRBV2	13	TGTGCCAGTACCGGGACAGAAAACACTGAAGCTTTCTTT	CASTGTENTEAFF
TRBJ1-5	-	-	TRBV4-1	15	TGCGCCAGCACCAGAATCCCGAACGATCCTCATCCCCAGCATTTT	CASTRIPNDPHPQHF
TRBJ1-2	-	TRBD1	TRBV5-1	13	TGCGCCAGCAGTGAGGACAGGGTTCGAGGCTACACCTTC	CASSEDRVRGYTF
TRBJ2-1	-	-	TRBV30	14	TGTGCCTGGAGAGGTGGTGGTCGATACAATGAGCAGTTCTTC	CAWRGGGRYNEQFF
TRBJ2-2	-	-	TRBV12-3/TRBV12-4	12	TGTGCCAGCAAGGGGAACACCGGGGAGCTGTTTTTT	CASKGNTGELFF
TRBJ2-1	-	-	TRBV28	15	TGTGCCAGCACGCCCCCTTTCGGGACGAGTAATGAGCAGTTCTTC	CASTPPFGTSNEQFF
TRBJ2-7	few	TRBD1	TRBV3-1/TRBV3-2	14	TGTGCCAGCAGCCTCCGGGACAGGGACTACGAGCAGTACTTC	CASSLRDRDYEQYF
TRBJ2-1	-	-	TRBV6-2/TRBV6-3	17	TGTGCCAGCAGTTACTCGATCGTACGGAGTTCGGGCAATGAGCAGTTCTTC	CASSYSIVRSSGNEQFF
TRBJ1-1	few	-	TRBV6-5	15	TGTGCCAGCAGTTATGGGTCTCCCCGGGACACTGAAGCTTTCTTT	CASSYGSPRDTEAFF
TRBJ1-5	-	-	TRBV7-9	14	TGTGCCAGCAGCTGGGACGGATTAAATCAGCCCCAGCATTTT	CASSWDGLNQPQHF
TRBJ2-7	-	TRBD1	TRBV7-8	16	TGTGCCAGCAGCTCTCACCGCATGGGACAGTTTTACGAGCAGTACTTC	CASSSHRMGQFYEQYF
TRBJ1-5	-	-	TRBV18	17	TGTGCCAGCTCATCACTCAGCGGAGGAGGGAGCAATCAGCCCCAGCATTTT	CASSSLSGGGSNQPQHF
TRBJ1-4	-	-	TRBV3-1/TRBV3-2	12	TGTGCCAGCAGCCATCAGGGCACAAAACTGTTTTTT	CASSHQGTKLFF
TRBJ1-6	-	TRBD1	TRBV28	15	TGTGCCAGCAGTCCCCGACAGGGGAACAATTCACCCCTCCACTTT	CASSPRQGNNSPLHF
TRBJ1-4	once	TRBD1	TRBV4-3	15	TGCGCCAGCAGCCAGGCTGGACAGGGGAGTGAAAAACTGTTTTTT	CASSQAGQGSEKLFF
TRBJ2-5	-	-	TRBV2	12	TGTGCCAGCAGTGAATGGGAAGAGACCCAGTACTTC	CASSEWEETQYF
TRBJ2-4	-	-	TRBV6-5	14	TGTGCCAGCATCCCCGATTTAACCAAAAACATTCAGTACTTC	CASIPDLTKNIQYF
TRBJ2-7	-	TRBD1	TRBV2	15	TGTGCCAGCAGCCCCACAGGCAGGGGGTTTTACGAGCAGTACTTC	CASSPTGRGFYEQYF
TRBJ2-5	-	-	TRBV10-2	14	TGCGCCAGCAGTGAGTCGGGGCGGGGCAGGGCCCAGTACTTC	CASSESGRGRAQYF
TRBJ1-2	few	TRBD1	TRBV3-1/TRBV3-2	16	TGTGCCAGCAGCCAAAACCTCGGGACAGGGGATCGTGGCTACACCTTC	CASSQNLGTGDRGYTF
TRBJ1-1	-	-	TRBV3-1/TRBV3-2	14	TGTGCCAGCAGCCAACAGATAAGGAACACTGAAGCTTTCTTT	CASSQQIRNTEAFF
TRBJ1-5	-	-	TRBV19	15	TGTGCCAGTAGCCTCTCTGATCAGGCTTATCAGCCCCAGCATTTT	CASSLSDQAYQPQHF
TRBJ2-3	-	-	TRBV6-5	14	TGTGCCAGCAGCTCGCCCCGACAGACAGATACGCAGTATTTT	CASSSPRQTDTQYF
TRBJ1-5	-	-	TRBV15	14	TGTGCCACCAGCAGAGTAGGGTCGAATCAGCCCCAGCATTTT	CATSRVGSNQPQHF
TRBJ2-1	-	TRBD2	TRBV7-2	15	TGTGCCAGCAGCCCACTAGCGGGGGCCTACAATGAGCAGTTCTTC	CASSPLAGAYNEQFF
TRBJ2-5	-	-	TRBV20-1	16	TGCAGTGCCAGTAACCCCGTAGGGGACACACAAGAGACCCAGTACTTC	CSASNPVGDTQETQYF
TRBJ2-1	-	TRBD2	TRBV6-2/TRBV6-3	15	TGTGCCAGCAGTCCCCAGCGGGATCGCTACAATGAGCAGTTCTTC	CASSPQRDRYNEQFF
TRBJ2-5	-	TRBD2	TRBV7-3	16	TGTGCCAGCAGCAAGGGACTAGCGGGAGGCCAGGAGACCCAGTACTTC	CASSKGLAGGQETQYF
TRBJ2-5	-	-	TRBV6-5	14	TGTGCCAGCAGGCCGGGACAACCCCAAGAGACCCAGTACTTC	CASRPGQPQETQYF
TRBJ1-5	-	-	TRBV5-6	17	TGTGCCAGCAGCCCCGGAGGGGTGGGGGAGATCAATCAGCCCCAGCATTTT	CASSPGGVGEINQPQHF